This TCR beta chain comes out of a study of radiation and T cells in renal cell carcinoma. Study results and caveats: In blood, top tumor clones expanded by 2 weeks, shrinking by 4. No pretreatment tumor biopsies were available for baseline clonotypes.

In regard to this clone: Its specificity is not known.

The CDR3 is 17 amino acids. CDR1 and CDR2 from the germline V gene are SQVTM and ANQGSEA. Trimming removed 0 bases from V and 0 bases from J, with 15 bases in between. Time point described: blood 4 weeks post-SBRT, at nephrectomy. Regarding treatment: 15 Gy SBRT to primary tumor, nephrectomy 4 weeks later. Nephrectomy followed 15 Gy stereotactic body radiation by 4 weeks. The repertoire was sequenced with immunoSEQ multiplex PCR; TCRdb's copy has only in-frame clones and lacks some. The sample carries some 80,000 clones, approximately 82% recorded once. The clonotype was recovered from a woman aged 55-70 years with renal cell carcinoma. The chain combines TRBV29-1 with TRBJ1-3; perhaps TRBD1 as D (5 bases). Sample: blood, taken from a patient whose treatment included radiotherapy and nephrectomy. DNA of the CDR3: TGCAGCGTTGAAGATCAGGAGGGGCCAACCTCTGGAAACACCATATATTTT. Its protein is CSVEDQEGPTSGNTIYF. The whole variable domain, filled in from reference TRBV29-1 and TRBJ1-3, reads SAVISQKPSRDICQRGTSLTIQCQVDSQVTMMFWYRQQPGQSLTLIATANQGSEATYESGFVIDKFPISRPNLTFSTLTVSNMSPEDSSIYLCSVEDQEGPTSGNTIYFGEGSWLTVV.